This TCR beta chain was captured in a study of OX40 agonist ivuxolimab in advanced cancers. As regards this clone: The antigen is undetermined.

Study results and limitations: Researchers report that CD8+ T cells had, on average, more expanded clones than CD4+. Among expanded peripheral T cells, antigen specificity went undetermined.

Autoimmune disease history or systemic immunosuppression disqualified patients. The sampling schedule covered blood at baseline, cycle 4 day 1, and cycle 7 day 1. Libraries were prepared by immunoSEQ multiplex PCR; TCRdb keeps only in-frame clonotypes and omits some of them. The sample holds some 74,000 clones, roughly 87% seen once. Germline lookup yields CDR1 LGHNA and CDR2 YNFKEQ. The CDR3 totals 15 residues. V was clipped by 1 base and J by 6 bases, with 13 bases between them. The sequence derives from an adult with an advanced solid tumor such as melanoma, head and neck, liver or kidney cancer. This rearrangement joins TRBV4-2 to TRBJ1-5; possible D gene TRBD1, 5 bases. The source was CD4+ or CD8+ T cells sorted from blood, collected in a trial of the OX40 agonist ivuxolimab. The CDR3 DNA reads as TGTGCCAGCAGCCAAGCCGGGACTTTCGCTCAGCCCCAGCATTTT. It codes for CASSQAGTFAQPQHF.